Below, 8 T cell receptor beta chains from the same sample are listed, as sequenced in a study of CD4 T cells in relation to SARS-CoV-2 and coronaviruses. Produced via immunoSEQ multiplex PCR; TCRdb's table is partial and in-frame only. The table shows about 68,000 clones, with approximately 93% occurring only once. The unexposed donors gave CD4+ T cells in 2011-2018, prior to COVID-19. The sample comprised naive CD4+ T cells from PBMCs. Subset defined: naive CD4+ T cells isolated by negative enrichment. Every receptor here comes from a human donor in good health.

This chain links TRBV30 with TRBJ2-7; D is unresolved. The germline V gene has CDR1 GTSNPN and CDR2 SVGIG (reference sequence). This CDR3 comprises 13 residues. Trimming pared 2 bases from V and 0 bases from J, leaving 8 bases between. CDR3 residues: CAWSRQSSYEQYF. The CDR3 DNA is TGTGCCTGGAGTCGGCAGAGCTCCTACGAGCAGTACTTC.

This clone was seen just once. This chain joins TRBV14 and TRBJ1-4; D is possibly TRBD1 (6 bases). Trimming removed 2 bases from V and 5 bases from J, with 9 bases in between. This CDR3 contains 14 residues. Germline V gene lookup returns CDR1 SGHDN and CDR2 FVKESK. The CDR3 sequence is CASSQQGRNEKLFF. The CDR3 nucleotides are TGTGCCAGCAGCCAACAGGGGAGGAATGAAAAACTGTTTTTT.

Only one count was recorded for this clone. The chain recombines TRBV5-6 with TRBJ2-7, with no clear D. The CDR3 has 11 amino acids. Trimming removed 4 bases at V and 7 bases at J, with 9 bases between. Germline CDR1 reads SGHDT; CDR2 reads YYEEEE. Here the CDR3 reads CASSLQREQYF. As DNA, the CDR3 is TGTGCCAGCAGCCTACAGAGGGAGCAGTACTTC.

The chain uses TRBV6-2 or TRBV6-3 and TRBJ2-5; the D gene is possibly TRBD2 (5 bases). This CDR3 spans 17 amino acids. The germline V gene has CDR1 MNHEY and CDR2 SVGEGT. Trimming cost V 6 bases and J 9 bases, with 29 bases left between them. The CDR3 nucleotides read TGTGCCAGCAGCCCACTCCTCGGCCGGGATCCCCAGACGGCCCAGTACTTC. This codes for CASSPLLGRDPQTAQYF.

This CDR3 reads CASSPLAVQETQYF. Here the CDR3 DNA reads TGTGCCAGCTCACCACTGGCAGTCCAAGAGACCCAGTACTTC. The genes are TRBV18 and TRBJ2-5, with D hard to call. The CDR3 runs to 14 residues. The germline V and J ends were trimmed by 1 base and 1 base, with 7 bases remaining between them. The germline V gene has CDR1 KGHSH and CDR2 LQKENI.

The chain links TRBV10-1 to TRBJ2-7; either TRBD1 or TRBD2 may supply D (5 bases each). Germline V CDR1 and CDR2: WNHNN, SYGVQD (reference sequence). The ends were cut back, 6 bases at V and 0 bases at J, with 12 bases in the middle. The CDR3 totals 14 residues. The CDR3 spells CASSRDGFSYEQYF. In nucleotides, the CDR3 is TGCGCCAGCAGCCGGGACGGATTCTCCTACGAGCAGTACTTC.

The chain joins TRBV5-1 to TRBJ1-2; 9 bases agree with TRBD1. The CDR3 covers 16 residues. The V segment lost 5 bases and the J segment 4 bases; nucleotides outside the gene matches: 12. CDR1 is SGHRS, CDR2 YFSETQ, per germline. CDR3 coding DNA: TGCGCCAGCAGGACAGGGGGAGGTTCAACAACCTATGGCTACACCTTC. This sequence encodes CASRTGGGSTTYGYTF.

This sequence joins TRBV3-1 (or the pseudogene TRBV3-2) and TRBJ1-2, with D tentatively TRBD1 (5 bases). Germline CDR1 reads LGHDT; CDR2 reads YNNKEL (reference sequence). The CDR3 is made up of 15 amino acids. V lost 1 base and J lost 8, with 17 bases in between. CDR3 DNA: TGTGCCAGCAGCCAAGGGTGGGGGGTCGAATTAGGCTACACCTTC. It is translated as CASSQGWGVELGYTF.